This entry describes one T cell receptor beta chain. Its cognate antigen is unknown. This sample is drawn from a study of cytomegalovirus exposure and HLA in healthy donors. Whole-study context: An analysis done earlier identified more than 90 million unique TCR beta sequences from about 179 million T cells.

A multiplex PCR was run with 60 Vbeta primers and 13 Jbeta primers. Measured with immunoSEQ multiplex PCR; TCRdb has only the in-frame clones, and not every one. The data show 98,000 or so clones, with approximately 80% seen just once and approximately 1.7% held by the top ten. Overall study results and limits: Highly shared variants forming one cluster were likely a sequencing artifact. Immune exposure information available was restricted to CMV serostatus. In a later analysis, V- and J-gene trimming of beta chains associated with a DCLRE1C missense variant, replicated independently.

This clonotype originated in a woman in her thirties or forties in good health and CMV-seronegative. The sample comprised PBMCs.

DNA for the CDR3: TGTGCCAGCAGCCAGCTAGGGACAGGGATGTACACCGGGGAGCTGTTTTTT. This translates into CASSQLGTGMYTGELFF. V usage is TRBV7-8 and J usage is TRBJ2-2; TRBD1 aligns across 9 bases. From germline, CDR1 is SGHVS and CDR2 FQNEAQ. The CDR3 extends over 17 amino acids. After removal of 5 bases from V and 3 bases from J, the junction contained 10 bases not matched to a gene.